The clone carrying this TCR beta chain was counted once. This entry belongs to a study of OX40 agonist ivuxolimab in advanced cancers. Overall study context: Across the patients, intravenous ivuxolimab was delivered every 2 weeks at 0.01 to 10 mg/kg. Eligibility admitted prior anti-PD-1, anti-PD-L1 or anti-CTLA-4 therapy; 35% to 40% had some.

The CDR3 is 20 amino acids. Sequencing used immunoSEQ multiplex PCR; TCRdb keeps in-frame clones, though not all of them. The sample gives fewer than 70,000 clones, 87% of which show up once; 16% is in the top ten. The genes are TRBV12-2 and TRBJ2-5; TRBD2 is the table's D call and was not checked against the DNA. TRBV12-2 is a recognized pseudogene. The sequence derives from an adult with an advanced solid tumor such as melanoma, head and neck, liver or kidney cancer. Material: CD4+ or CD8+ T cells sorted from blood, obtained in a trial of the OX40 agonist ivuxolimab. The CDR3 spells CASRLVAPRTSGRVQETQYF. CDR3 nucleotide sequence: TGTGCAAGTCGCTTAGTGGCCCCCCGGACTAGCGGGAGGGTGCAAGAGACCCAGTACTTC.